Following are 24 T cell receptor beta chains from one sample sequenced in a study of T cell responses to AZD1222 COVID-19 vaccine. Profiled with immunoSEQ multiplex PCR; TCRdb holds only in-frame clones, not every one. The sample lists roughly 69,000 clones; approximately 80% were seen once. The sample in question was peripheral blood, obtained 28 days after the second AZD1222 dose. The source of these receptors is an adult who received the AZD1222 COVID-19 vaccine.

The genes are TRBV7-9 and TRBJ2-3, with 10 positions matching TRBD2. Germline CDR1 reads SEHNR; CDR2 reads FQNEAQ (reference sequence). The V and J ends lost 5 bases and 0 bases, in that order; junction bases with no gene match: 11. The CDR3 consists of 18 residues. CDR3 residues: CASSPASGGEPSTDTQYF. The CDR3 DNA is TGTGCCAGCAGCCCCGCTAGCGGGGGAGAACCTAGCACAGATACGCAGTATTTT.

The CDR3 loop is CASSQGPGEETQYF. For the CDR3, the DNA is TGCGCCAGCAGCCAAGGCCCCGGAGAAGAGACCCAGTACTTC. The chain is built from TRBV4-1 and TRBJ2-5; D not resolved. Germline assignment: CDR1 MGHRA and CDR2 YSYEKL. The CDR3 is 14 amino acids. V dropped 1 base and J dropped 3 bases, with 9 bases sitting between them.

The chain joins TRBV5-1 to TRBJ2-7, with 8 positions matching TRBD2. The germline gives CDR1 SGHRS, CDR2 YFSETQ. The length of the CDR3 is 13 residues. V shed 4 bases, J shed 4 bases, and the junction held 4 bases outside the gene matches. The CDR3 DNA reads TGCGCCAGCAGCCCCGGGGGGGTATACGAGCAGTACTTC. This encodes CASSPGGVYEQYF.

This clone was found a few times. The gene calls are TRBV5-1 and TRBJ1-6; 7 nucleotides agree with TRBD1. This CDR3 has 16 residues. Germline V gives CDR1 SGHRS, CDR2 YFSETQ. The ends lost 2 bases at V and 8 bases at J; junction bases unmatched: 10. The CDR3 region has the DNA TGCGCCAGCAGCTTATCCATGGACAGGAACGATTCACCCCTCCACTTT. This gives the protein CASSLSMDRNDSPLHF.

The V call is TRBV5-4, the J call TRBJ1-2; D call uncertain. Trimming left V 5 bases short and J 3 bases short, with 11 bases between. There are 13 residues in the CDR3. Germline-derived CDR1 and CDR2 are SGHNT and YYREEE (reference sequence). CDR3 protein: CASSRPRDYGYTF. For the CDR3, the DNA is TGTGCCAGCAGTAGACCCCGGGACTATGGCTACACCTTC.

This clone was picked up one time. The chain is built from TRBV10-3 and TRBJ2-3; D is uncertain. Looked up from germline, CDR1 is ENHRY and CDR2 is SYGVKD. Trimming took 8 bases from V and 2 from J, leaving 14 bases between them. This CDR3 spans 14 amino acids. Written as DNA, the CDR3 is TGTGCCATCCAAGAATCCCCCGACACAGATACGCAGTATTTT. The encoded protein is CAIQESPDTDTQYF.

V gene TRBV7-2 combines with J gene TRBJ1-2, with 7 positions matching TRBD1. The CDR3 has 16 amino acids. The trim removed 4 bases at V and 3 bases at J, leaving 11 bases unmatched. The germline CDR1 and CDR2 sequences are SGHTA and FQGNSA. Here the CDR3 DNA reads TGTGCCAGCAGCTCTATAATGGGGCAGGGGGACTATGGCTACACCTTC. Translated: CASSSIMGQGDYGYTF.

This clone was recorded once. The chain uses TRBV18 and TRBJ1-4; D might be TRBD1 (5 bases). V lost 3 bases, J lost 8 bases, and 16 bases lay in between. Germline CDR1 reads KGHSH; CDR2 reads LQKENI. There are 15 residues in the CDR3. The DNA of the CDR3 is TGTGCCAGCTCACCGTCGGGTCAGGGCGGAGAAAAACTGTTTTTT. This sequence encodes CASSPSGQGGEKLFF.

The gene calls are TRBV11-3 and TRBJ2-5; 8 nucleotides match TRBD1. The ends lost 3 bases at V and 5 bases at J; junction bases unmatched: 8. The CDR3 is 15 residues long. CDR1 is SGHNT, CDR2 YENEEA, per germline. The CDR3 coding sequence is TGTGCCAGCAGCTTGAGGACAGGGCAAACGGAGACCCAGTACTTC. It codes for CASSLRTGQTETQYF.

The chain is built from TRBV4-1 and TRBJ1-2; weak D call: TRBD1 (5 bases). This CDR3 contains 15 residues. The germline V gene encodes CDR1 MGHRA and CDR2 YSYEKL. V lost 4 bases, J lost 3 bases, and 15 bases lay in between. CDR3 loop: CASSLDGGGDYGYTF. CDR3 DNA sequence: TGCGCCAGCAGCCTGGACGGTGGAGGGGACTATGGCTACACCTTC.

The CDR3 reads CASSLATEAFF. CDR3 sequence (DNA): TGTGCCAGCAGCTTAGCCACTGAAGCTTTCTTT. V gene TRBV7-8 combines with J gene TRBJ1-1; unclear D gene. The CDR3 consists of 11 residues. The germline gives CDR1 SGHVS, CDR2 FQNEAQ. Trimming pared 0 bases from V and 4 bases from J, leaving 0 bases between.

V and J are TRBV9 and TRBJ2-2; unclear D gene. Germline V gene data show CDR1 as SGDLS and CDR2 as YYNGEE. The CDR3 sequence is 13 residues long. The ends were cut back, 4 bases at V and 4 bases at J, with 8 bases in the middle. CDR3 region: CASSQVFTGELFF. The CDR3 DNA is TGTGCCAGCAGCCAGGTCTTCACCGGGGAGCTGTTTTTT.

The chain carries TRBV7-3 and TRBJ1-1; maybe TRBD1 (5 bases). The CDR3 loop spans 15 amino acids. From germline, CDR1 is SGHTA and CDR2 FQGTGA. Trimming took 6 bases from V and 0 from J, leaving 14 bases between them. CDR3 region: CASRLDGTVNTEAFF. CDR3 DNA: TGTGCCAGCAGATTAGACGGGACGGTGAACACTGAAGCTTTCTTT.

This rearrangement joins TRBV5-4 to TRBJ1-2; the D is unclear. The CDR3 length is 14 residues. Deletions cut 0 bases from V and 5 bases from J, with 11 bases between. Germline assignment: CDR1 SGHNT and CDR2 YYREEE (reference sequence). As DNA, the CDR3 is TGTGCCAGCAGCTTGGACAAGGGTGAATATGGCTACACCTTC. This translates into CASSLDKGEYGYTF.

This chain connects TRBV3-1 (or the pseudogene TRBV3-2) to TRBJ2-3, with TRBD2 matching 15 bases. The CDR3 is 17 amino acids. Per germline, CDR1 LGHDT and CDR2 YNNKEL (reference sequence). V lost 4 bases and J lost 3; bases outside the gene matches: 5. The DNA for the CDR3 is TGTGCCAGCAGCCCTCGGACTAGCGGGGGGGTTACAGATACGCAGTATTTT. This gives the protein CASSPRTSGGVTDTQYF.

The genes are TRBV5-4 and TRBJ2-2, with D tentatively TRBD1 (6 bases). The CDR3 extends over 15 amino acids. Looked up from germline, CDR1 is SGHNT and CDR2 is YYREEE (reference sequence). Trimming stripped 4 bases from V and 3 bases from J, with 13 bases between. The DNA of the CDR3 is TGTGCCAGCAGCAACAGGGTTTATGACACCGGGGAGCTGTTTTTT. This sequence encodes CASSNRVYDTGELFF. Supplemented by reference TRBV5-4 and TRBJ2-2, the full variable domain reads ETGVTQSPTHLIKTRGQQVTLRCSSQSGHNTVSWYQQALGQGPQFIFQYYREEENGRGNFPPRFSGLQFPNYSSELNVNALELDDSALYLCASSNRVYDTGELFFGEGSRLTVL.

V gene TRBV9 combines with J gene TRBJ1-1, with 10 bases lining up with TRBD1. Germline loops: CDR1 SGDLS, CDR2 YYNGEE. The CDR3 extends over 14 amino acids. V was pared by 0 bases and J by 5 bases, with 1 base of the junction left unmatched. This CDR3 reads CASSVGGQGTEAFF. CDR3 in DNA: TGTGCCAGCAGCGTAGGGGGACAGGGGACTGAAGCTTTCTTT.

CDR3 region: CASSFGETQYF. The CDR3 DNA reads TGCGCCAGCAGCTTTGGGGAGACCCAGTACTTC. The rearrangement joins TRBV5-1 to TRBJ2-5; no clear D. Germline loops: CDR1 SGHRS, CDR2 YFSETQ. The CDR3 extends over 11 amino acids. With 2 bases removed from V and 5 bases from J, the gap between germline ends came to 4 bases.

The gene calls are TRBV27 and TRBJ2-5; 7 nucleotides line up with TRBD1. V lost 5 bases to trimming and J lost 5 bases; unmatched junction nucleotides: 5. Germline CDR1 and CDR2: MNHEY and SMNVEV (reference sequence). CDR3 length: 13 amino acids. The CDR3 DNA is TGTGCCAGCAGTCAAGGGACAGTCGAGACCCAGTACTTC. This codes for CASSQGTVETQYF.

The genes are TRBV29-1 and TRBJ2-3, with 8 bases identical to TRBD2. The CDR3 covers 16 residues. Germline V lookup: CDR1 SQVTM, CDR2 ANQGSEA. V was pared by 4 bases and J by 4 bases, with 13 bases of the junction left unmatched. This chain's CDR3 is CSVGKAGGFRSDTQYF. The CDR3 nucleotides are TGCAGCGTTGGAAAGGCGGGGGGCTTTCGCTCAGATACGCAGTATTTT.

The J gene is TRBJ2-1, the V gene TRBV2; 9 bases are shared with TRBD2. In germline, CDR1 is SNHLY, CDR2 FYNNEI. The J segment lost 5 bases and the V segment lost 4 bases, leaving 6 bases of the junction unmatched. This CDR3 has 15 residues. The DNA of the CDR3 is TGTGCCAGCAGTGTGGAGCGGGGGGTCAACAATGAGCAGTTCTTC. Its translation is CASSVERGVNNEQFF. The full variable domain, rest sourced from reference TRBV2 and TRBJ2-1, is EPEVTQTPSHQVTQMGQEVILRCVPISNHLYFYWYRQILGQKVEFLVSFYNNEISEKSEIFDDQFSVERPDGSNFTLKIRSTKLEDSAMYFCASSVERGVNNEQFFGPGTRLTVL.

The chain has TRBV30 and TRBJ1-2; D is uncertain. Germline loops: CDR1 GTSNPN, CDR2 SVGIG (reference sequence). The CDR3 totals 11 residues. V lost 3 bases, J lost 2 bases, and 4 bases lay in between. CDR3 residues: CAWRGNYGYTF. Here the CDR3 DNA reads TGTGCCTGGAGAGGGAACTATGGCTACACCTTC.

The chain links TRBV6-5 to TRBJ2-1; either TRBD1 or TRBD2 may fit D (5 bases each). The CDR3 runs 10 residues. The V end lost 11 bases, the J end lost 4 bases, and 6 bases lay between the germline ends. The germline gives CDR1 MNHEY, CDR2 SVGAGI. CDR3 sequence: CAGGYNEQFF. CDR3 DNA sequence: TGTGCCGGGGGATACAATGAGCAGTTCTTC.

The chain combines TRBV7-9 with TRBJ1-4, with D tentatively TRBD1 (6 bases). The CDR3 runs to 16 residues. Germline CDR1 reads SEHNR; CDR2 reads FQNEAQ (reference sequence). Trimming pared 2 bases from V and 3 bases from J, leaving 13 bases between. CDR3 DNA: TGTGCCAGCAGCTTATCAGGGGTCGGGCCTAATGAAAAACTGTTTTTT. Translation gives CASSLSGVGPNEKLFF.